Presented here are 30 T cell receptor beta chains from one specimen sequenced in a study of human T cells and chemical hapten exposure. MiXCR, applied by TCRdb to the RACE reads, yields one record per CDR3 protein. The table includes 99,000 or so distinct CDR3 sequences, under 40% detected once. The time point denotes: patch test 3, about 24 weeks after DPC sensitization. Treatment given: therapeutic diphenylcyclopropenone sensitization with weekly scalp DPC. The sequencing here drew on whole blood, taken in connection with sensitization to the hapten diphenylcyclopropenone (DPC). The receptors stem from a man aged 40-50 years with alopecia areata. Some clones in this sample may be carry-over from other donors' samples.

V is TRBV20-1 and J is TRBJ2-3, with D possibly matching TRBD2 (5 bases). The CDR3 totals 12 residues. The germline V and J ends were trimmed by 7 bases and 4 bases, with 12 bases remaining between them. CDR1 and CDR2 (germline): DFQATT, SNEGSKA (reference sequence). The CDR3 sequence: CSVGEASDTQYF. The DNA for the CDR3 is TGCAGTGTGGGAGAAGCATCAGATACGCAGTATTTT.

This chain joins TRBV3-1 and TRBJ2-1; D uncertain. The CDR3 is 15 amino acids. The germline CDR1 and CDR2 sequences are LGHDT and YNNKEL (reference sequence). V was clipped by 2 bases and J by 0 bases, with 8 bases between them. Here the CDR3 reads CASSQSRASYNEQFF. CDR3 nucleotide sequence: TGTGCCAGCAGCCAAAGTAGGGCCTCCTACAATGAGCAGTTCTTC.

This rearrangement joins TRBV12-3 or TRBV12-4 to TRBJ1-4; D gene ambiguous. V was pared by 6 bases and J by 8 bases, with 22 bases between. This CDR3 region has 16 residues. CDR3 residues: CASSPQPPGREEKLFF. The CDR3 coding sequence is TGTGCCAGCAGCCCCCAACCCCCCGGGCGGGAGGAAAAACTGTTTTTT.

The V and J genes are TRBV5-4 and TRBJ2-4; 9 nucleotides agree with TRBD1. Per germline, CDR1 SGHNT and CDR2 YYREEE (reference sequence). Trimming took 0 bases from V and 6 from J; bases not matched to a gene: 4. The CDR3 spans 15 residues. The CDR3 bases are TGTGCCAGCAGCTTGGAGCAGGGACAGGGAAACATTCAGTACTTC. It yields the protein CASSLEQGQGNIQYF.

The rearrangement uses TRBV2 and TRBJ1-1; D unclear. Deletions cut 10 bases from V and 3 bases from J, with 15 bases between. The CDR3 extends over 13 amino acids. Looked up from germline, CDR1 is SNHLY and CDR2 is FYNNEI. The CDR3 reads CATLRWVDTEAFF. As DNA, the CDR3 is TGTGCCACCCTAAGGTGGGTGGACACTGAAGCTTTCTTT.

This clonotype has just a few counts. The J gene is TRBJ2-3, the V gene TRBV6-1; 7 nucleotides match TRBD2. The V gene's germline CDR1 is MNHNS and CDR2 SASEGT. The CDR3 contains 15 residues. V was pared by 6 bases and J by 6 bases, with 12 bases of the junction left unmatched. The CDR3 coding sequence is TGTGCCAGCAGCTGGGGACGGGAGGATTGGGATACGCAGTATTTT. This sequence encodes CASSWGREDWDTQYF.

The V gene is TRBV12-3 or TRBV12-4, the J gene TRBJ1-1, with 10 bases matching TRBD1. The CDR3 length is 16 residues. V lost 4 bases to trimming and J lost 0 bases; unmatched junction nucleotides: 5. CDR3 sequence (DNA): TGTGCCAGCAGTTCGACAGGGGGCCCCATGAACACTGAAGCTTTCTTT. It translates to CASSSTGGPMNTEAFF.

The CDR3 reads CASSQDLAGSDTQYF. CDR3 in DNA: TGCGCCAGCAGCCAAGACCTGGCGGGATCGGATACGCAGTATTTT. This rearrangement joins TRBV4-3 to TRBJ2-3; D perhaps matches TRBD2 (6 bases). The CDR3 spans 15 residues. Germline CDR1 is LGHNA and CDR2 is YSLEER. Trimming removed 0 bases at V and 6 bases at J, with 13 bases between.

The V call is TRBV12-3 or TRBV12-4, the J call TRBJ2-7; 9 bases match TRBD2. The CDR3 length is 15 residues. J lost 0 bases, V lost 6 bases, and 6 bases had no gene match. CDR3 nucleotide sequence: TGTGCCAGCAGCCTCAGCGGGAGGCCCTCCTACGAGCAGTACTTC. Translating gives CASSLSGRPSYEQYF.

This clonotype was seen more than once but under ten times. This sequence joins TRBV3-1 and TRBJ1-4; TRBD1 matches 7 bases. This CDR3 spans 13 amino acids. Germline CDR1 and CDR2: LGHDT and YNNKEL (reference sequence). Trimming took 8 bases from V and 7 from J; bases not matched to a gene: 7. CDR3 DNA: TGTGCCAGCCGGGTACCAGGGGGTGAAAAACTGTTTTTT. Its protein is CASRVPGGEKLFF. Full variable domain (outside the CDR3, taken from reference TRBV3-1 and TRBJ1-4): DTAVSQTPKYLVTQMGNDKSIKCEQNLGHDTMYWYKQDSKKFLKIMFSYNNKELIINETVPNRFSPKSPDKAHLNLHINSLELGDSAVYFCASRVPGGEKLFFGSGTQLSVL.

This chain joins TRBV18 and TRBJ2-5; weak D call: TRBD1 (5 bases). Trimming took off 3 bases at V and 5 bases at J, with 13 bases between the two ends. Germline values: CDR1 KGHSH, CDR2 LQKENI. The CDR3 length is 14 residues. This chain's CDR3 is CASSPATVWETQYF. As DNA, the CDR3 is TGTGCCAGCTCACCCGCGACAGTCTGGGAGACCCAGTACTTC.

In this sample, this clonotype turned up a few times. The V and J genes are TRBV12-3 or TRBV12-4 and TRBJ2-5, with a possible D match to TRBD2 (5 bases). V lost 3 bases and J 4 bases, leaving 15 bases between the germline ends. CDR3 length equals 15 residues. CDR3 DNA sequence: TGTGCCAGCAGTTTCGTCGGGATGGGGAGAGAGACCCAGTACTTC. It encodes CASSFVGMGRETQYF.

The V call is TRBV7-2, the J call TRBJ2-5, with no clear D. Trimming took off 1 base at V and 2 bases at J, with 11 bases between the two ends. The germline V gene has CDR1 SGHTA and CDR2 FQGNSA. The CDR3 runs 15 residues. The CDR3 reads CASSLEPNNQETQYF. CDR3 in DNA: TGTGCCAGCAGCTTAGAGCCGAATAATCAAGAGACCCAGTACTTC. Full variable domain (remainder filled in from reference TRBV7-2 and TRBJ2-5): GAGVSQSPSNKVTEKGKDVELRCDPISGHTALYWYRQSLGQGLEFLIYFQGNSAPDKSGLPSDRFSAERTGGSVSTLTIQRTQQEDSAVYLCASSLEPNNQETQYFGPGTRLLVL.

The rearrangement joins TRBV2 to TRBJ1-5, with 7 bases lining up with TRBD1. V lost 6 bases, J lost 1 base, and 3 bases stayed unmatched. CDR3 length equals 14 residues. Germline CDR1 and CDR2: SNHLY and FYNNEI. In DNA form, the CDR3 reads TGTGCCAGCAGAGGGACAGCGAGCAATCAGCCCCAGCATTTT. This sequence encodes CASRGTASNQPQHF.

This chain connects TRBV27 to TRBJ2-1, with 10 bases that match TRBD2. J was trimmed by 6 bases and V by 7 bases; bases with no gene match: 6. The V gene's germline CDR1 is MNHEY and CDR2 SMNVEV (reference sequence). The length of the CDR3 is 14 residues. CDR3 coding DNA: TGTGCCAGCAAGCTAGCGGGAGTGGGCAATGAGCAGTTCTTC. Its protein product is CASKLAGVGNEQFF.

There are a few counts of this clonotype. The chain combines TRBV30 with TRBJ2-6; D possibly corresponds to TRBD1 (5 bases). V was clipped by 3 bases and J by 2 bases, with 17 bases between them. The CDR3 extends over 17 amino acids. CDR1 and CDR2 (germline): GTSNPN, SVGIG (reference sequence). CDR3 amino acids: CAWSLTLQGTGANVLTF. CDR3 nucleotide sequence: TGTGCCTGGAGCCTAACCCTGCAGGGAACTGGGGCCAACGTCCTGACTTTC.

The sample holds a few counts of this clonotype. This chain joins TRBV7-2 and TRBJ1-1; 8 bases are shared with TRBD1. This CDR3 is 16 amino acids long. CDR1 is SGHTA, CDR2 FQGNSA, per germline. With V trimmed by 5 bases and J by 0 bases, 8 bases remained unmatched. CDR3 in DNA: TGTGCCAGCAGCCGCGGACAGGGAGGGATGAACACTGAAGCTTTCTTT. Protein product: CASSRGQGGMNTEAFF. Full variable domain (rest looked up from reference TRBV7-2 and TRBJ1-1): GAGVSQSPSNKVTEKGKDVELRCDPISGHTALYWYRQSLGQGLEFLIYFQGNSAPDKSGLPSDRFSAERTGGSVSTLTIQRTQQEDSAVYLCASSRGQGGMNTEAFFGQGTRLTVV.

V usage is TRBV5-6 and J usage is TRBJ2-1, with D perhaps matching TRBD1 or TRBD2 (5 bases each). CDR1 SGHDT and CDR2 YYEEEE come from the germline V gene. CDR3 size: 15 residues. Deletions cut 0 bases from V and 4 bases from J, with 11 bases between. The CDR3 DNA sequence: TGTGCCAGCAGCTTGGCCGGGACCAATTACAATGAGCAGTTCTTC. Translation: CASSLAGTNYNEQFF.

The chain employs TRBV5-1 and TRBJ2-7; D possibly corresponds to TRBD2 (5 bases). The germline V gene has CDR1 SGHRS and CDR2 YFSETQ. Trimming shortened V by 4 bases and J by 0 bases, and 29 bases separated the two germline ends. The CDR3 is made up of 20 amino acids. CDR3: CASSPEEERTLTVFSYEQYV. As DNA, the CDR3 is TGCGCCAGCAGCCCCGAGGAGGAGCGGACCCTTACTGTATTCTCCTACGAGCAGTACGTC.

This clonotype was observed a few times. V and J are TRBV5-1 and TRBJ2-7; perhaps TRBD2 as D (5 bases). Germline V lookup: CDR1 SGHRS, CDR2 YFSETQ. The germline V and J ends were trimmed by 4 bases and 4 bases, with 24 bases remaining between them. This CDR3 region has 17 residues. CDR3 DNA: TGCGCCAGCAGCCCCTCTCCGAGGTCCAAGTCGGGGTACGAGCAGTACGTC. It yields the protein CASSPSPRSKSGYEQYV.

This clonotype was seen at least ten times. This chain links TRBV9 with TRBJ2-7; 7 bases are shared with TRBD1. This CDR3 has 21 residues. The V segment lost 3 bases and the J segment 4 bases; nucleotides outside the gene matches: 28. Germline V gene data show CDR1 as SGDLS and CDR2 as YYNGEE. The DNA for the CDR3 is TGTGCCAGCAGCGCCTACGCTCCTCCCCGACAGGGTGGTACTATGCAGTACGAGCAGTACTTC. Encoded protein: CASSAYAPPRQGGTMQYEQYF.

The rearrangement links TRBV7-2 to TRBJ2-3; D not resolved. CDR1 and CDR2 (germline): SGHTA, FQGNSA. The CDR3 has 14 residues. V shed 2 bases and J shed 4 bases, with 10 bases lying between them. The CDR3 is CASSLRVSPDTQYF. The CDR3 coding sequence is TGTGCCAGCAGCTTAAGGGTTAGCCCAGATACGCAGTATTTT.

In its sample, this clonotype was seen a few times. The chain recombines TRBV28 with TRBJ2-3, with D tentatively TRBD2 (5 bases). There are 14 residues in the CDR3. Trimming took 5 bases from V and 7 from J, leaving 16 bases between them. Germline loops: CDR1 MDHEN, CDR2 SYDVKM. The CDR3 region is CASSRTTGMHTQYF. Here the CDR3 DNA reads TGTGCCAGCAGTCGTACAACCGGGATGCATACGCAGTATTTT.

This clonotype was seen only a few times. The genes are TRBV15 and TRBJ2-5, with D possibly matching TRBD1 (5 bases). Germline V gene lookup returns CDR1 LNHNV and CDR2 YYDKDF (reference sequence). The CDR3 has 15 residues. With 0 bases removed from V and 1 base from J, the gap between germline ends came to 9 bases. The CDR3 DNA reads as TGTGCCACCAGCAGAGAGGGGCTAATCCAAGAGACCCAGTACTTC. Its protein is CATSREGLIQETQYF.

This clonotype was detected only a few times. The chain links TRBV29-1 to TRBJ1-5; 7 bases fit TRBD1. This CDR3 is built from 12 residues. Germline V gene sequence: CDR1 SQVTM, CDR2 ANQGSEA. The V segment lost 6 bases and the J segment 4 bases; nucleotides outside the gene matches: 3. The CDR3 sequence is CSVLQGNQPQHF. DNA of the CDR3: TGCAGCGTCTTACAGGGGAATCAGCCCCAGCATTTT.

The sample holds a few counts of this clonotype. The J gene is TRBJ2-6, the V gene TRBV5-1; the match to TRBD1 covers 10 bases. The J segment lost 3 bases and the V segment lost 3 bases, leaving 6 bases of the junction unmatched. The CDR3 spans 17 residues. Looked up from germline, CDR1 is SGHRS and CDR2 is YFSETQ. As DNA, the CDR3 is TGCGCCAGCAGCTCACCCGGGACAGGGGTTGGGGCCAACGTCCTGACTTTC. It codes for CASSSPGTGVGANVLTF.

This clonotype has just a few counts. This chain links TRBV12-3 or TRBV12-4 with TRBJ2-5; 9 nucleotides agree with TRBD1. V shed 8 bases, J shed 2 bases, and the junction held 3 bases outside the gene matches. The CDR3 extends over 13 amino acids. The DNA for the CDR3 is TGTGCCAGCCGACAGGGGGGTCAAGAGACCCAGTACTTC. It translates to CASRQGGQETQYF.

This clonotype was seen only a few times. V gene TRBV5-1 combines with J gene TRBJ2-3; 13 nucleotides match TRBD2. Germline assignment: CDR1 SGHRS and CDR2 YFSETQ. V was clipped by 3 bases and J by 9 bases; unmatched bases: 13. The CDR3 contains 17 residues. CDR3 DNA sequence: TGCGCCAGCAGCTCGTCTCCGGGACTAGCGGGAAAAGGGACGCAGTATTTT. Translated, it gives CASSSSPGLAGKGTQYF.

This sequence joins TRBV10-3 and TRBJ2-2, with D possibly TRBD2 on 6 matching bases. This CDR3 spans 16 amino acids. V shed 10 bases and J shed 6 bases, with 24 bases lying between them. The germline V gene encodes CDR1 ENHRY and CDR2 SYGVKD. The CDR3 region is CAKSPGPGEEPGELFF. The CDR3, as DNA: TGTGCCAAATCACCGGGACCGGGGGAGGAACCCGGGGAGCTGTTTTTT.

CDR3 in DNA: TGCAGTGCTAGCCTAAGGTTTCTAGCGGGAGGACGGACCTACGAGCAGTACTTC. This codes for CSASLRFLAGGRTYEQYF. The chain couples TRBV20-1 to TRBJ2-7; 11 positions agree with TRBD2. With 3 bases clipped from V and 2 bases from J, the junction kept 15 bases outside the gene matches. This CDR3 has 18 residues. Germline V lookup: CDR1 DFQATT, CDR2 SNEGSKA (reference sequence).